This T cell receptor (beta chain) was sequenced in a study of graft-versus-host responses after intestinal transplantation. About the research overall: As for transplant type, recipients had multivisceral, liver-intestinal, or isolated intestinal grafts. Anti-thymocyte globulin was used for induction in all recipients, who then took tacrolimus and steroids for approximately 3 years.

Trimming took 4 bases from V and 1 from J; bases not matched to a gene: 2. The germline V gene has CDR1 SGDLS and CDR2 YYNGEE. The CDR3 totals 14 residues. This clone was counted once. No antigen is known for it. General study findings and limits: GvH clones were found in recipient marrow; some appeared first in ileum or blood. Early post-transplant HvG declines tracked with peak circulating GvH clone levels.

Some clones are missing from TCRdb's copy, which holds only in-frame ones; the method was immunoSEQ multiplex PCR. Among 90,000 to 130,000 clones listed, roughly 93% were seen once. The sequence was obtained from a human donor who received an intestinal transplant. The sequencing here drew on unstimulated CD8+ T cells sorted from spleen or lymph node cells, taken before intestinal transplant. The rearrangement uses TRBV9 and TRBJ2-3; 8 bases line up with TRBD1. Here the CDR3 reads CASSRQGRTDTQYF. The CDR3 nucleotides read TGTGCCAGCAGCAGACAGGGGCGCACAGATACGCAGTATTTT.